The 8 T cell receptor beta chains below all came from one sample that was sequenced in a study of T cell responses to AZD1222 COVID-19 vaccine. Generated by immunoSEQ multiplex PCR, the TCRdb table keeps only in-frame clones and is missing some. This table has about 200,000 clones, 80% to 95% appearing once. Sequencing was performed on peripheral blood, taken 28 days after the second AZD1222 dose. The receptors were sampled from an adult who received the AZD1222 COVID-19 vaccine.

The rearrangement uses TRBV27 and TRBJ2-1; 7 positions agree with TRBD2. The trim removed 5 bases at V and 0 bases at J, leaving 4 bases unmatched. CDR3 length: 15 residues. Germline lookup yields CDR1 MNHEY and CDR2 SMNVEV (reference sequence). This chain's CDR3 is CASSRAGTSYNEQFF. As DNA, the CDR3 is TGTGCCAGCAGTCGAGCGGGGACCTCCTACAATGAGCAGTTCTTC.

The CDR3 bases are TGTGCCAGCAGTTTTCAGGGGCGCAATCAGCCCCAGCATTTT. It yields the protein CASSFQGRNQPQHF. This chain connects TRBV28 to TRBJ1-5; D may be TRBD1 (6 bases). CDR1 is MDHEN, CDR2 SYDVKM, per germline. Between the trimmed V and J ends, which lost 3 bases and 2 bases, there was a span of 8 bases. The CDR3 runs to 14 residues.

The chain employs TRBV7-9 and TRBJ2-1; 7 positions agree with TRBD2. The V and J ends lost 7 bases and 5 bases, in that order; junction bases with no gene match: 14. Germline V gives CDR1 SEHNR, CDR2 FQNEAQ (reference sequence). The CDR3 is 16 amino acids. The CDR3 nucleotides are TGTGCCAGCACCCGCCCCCCAGCGGGACTACACAATGAGCAGTTCTTC. It yields the protein CASTRPPAGLHNEQFF.

The V and J genes are TRBV7-2 and TRBJ2-3; TRBD2 agrees at 7 bases. This CDR3 comprises 15 residues. J gave up 6 bases and V 1 base, and 7 bases lay outside the gene matches. Germline CDR1 SGHTA, CDR2 FQGNSA. CDR3 DNA: TGTGCCAGCAGCTTAGAAATCGGGAGGTTTGATACGCAGTATTTT. As protein: CASSLEIGRFDTQYF.

This chain joins TRBV5-6 and TRBJ2-1, with a possible D match to TRBD2 (6 bases). V was pared by 5 bases and J by 10 bases, with 19 bases between. This CDR3 contains 14 residues. The germline V gene has CDR1 SGHDT and CDR2 YYEEEE. Written as DNA, the CDR3 is TGTGCCAGCAGTCGATGGAGGGCCCTATTGGAGCAGTTCTTC. As protein: CASSRWRALLEQFF.

The rearrangement links TRBV10-1 to TRBJ2-1; TRBD2 matches at 13 bases. Germline V CDR1 and CDR2: WNHNN, SYGVQD (reference sequence). V gave up 4 bases and J gave up 8 bases; unmatched junction bases: 8. CDR3 length equals 16 residues. For the CDR3, the DNA is TGCGCCAGCAGTGGGGGACTAGCGGGACTGGTCGATGAGCAGTTCTTC. As protein: CASSGGLAGLVDEQFF.

The chain is built from TRBV2 and TRBJ1-1, with a tentative D call TRBD1 (5 bases). V lost 8 bases to trimming and J lost 1 base, with 11 bases between them. CDR3 size: 13 residues. Looked up from germline, CDR1 is SNHLY and CDR2 is FYNNEI. CDR3 loop: CASGGGANTEAFF. The CDR3, as DNA: TGTGCCAGCGGTGGAGGGGCGAACACTGAAGCTTTCTTT.

CDR3 amino acids: CASSSRTVEGGEQYF. The CDR3 DNA reads as TGCGCCAGCAGCTCACGGACAGTTGAAGGAGGGGAGCAGTACTTC. The rearrangement links TRBV4-1 to TRBJ2-7; the D gene could be TRBD1 or TRBD2 (6 bases each). CDR3 size: 15 residues. The V and J ends lost 5 bases and 7 bases respectively, with 21 bases between them. CDR1 is MGHRA and CDR2 is YSYEKL in the germline V gene.